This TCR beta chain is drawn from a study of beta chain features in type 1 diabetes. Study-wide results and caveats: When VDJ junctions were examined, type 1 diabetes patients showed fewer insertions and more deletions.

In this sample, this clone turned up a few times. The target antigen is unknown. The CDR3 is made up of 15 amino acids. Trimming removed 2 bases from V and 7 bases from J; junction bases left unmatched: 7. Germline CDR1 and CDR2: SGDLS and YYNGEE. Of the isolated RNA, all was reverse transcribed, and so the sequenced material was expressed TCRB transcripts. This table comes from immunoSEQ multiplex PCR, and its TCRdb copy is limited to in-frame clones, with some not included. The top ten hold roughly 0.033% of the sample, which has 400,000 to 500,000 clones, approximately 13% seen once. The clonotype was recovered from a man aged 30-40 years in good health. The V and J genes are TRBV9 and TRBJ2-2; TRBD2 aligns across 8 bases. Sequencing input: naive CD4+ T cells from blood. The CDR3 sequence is CASSVRSGAGGELFF. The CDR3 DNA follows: TGTGCCAGCAGCGTTCGTAGCGGGGCTGGCGGGGAGCTGTTTTTT.